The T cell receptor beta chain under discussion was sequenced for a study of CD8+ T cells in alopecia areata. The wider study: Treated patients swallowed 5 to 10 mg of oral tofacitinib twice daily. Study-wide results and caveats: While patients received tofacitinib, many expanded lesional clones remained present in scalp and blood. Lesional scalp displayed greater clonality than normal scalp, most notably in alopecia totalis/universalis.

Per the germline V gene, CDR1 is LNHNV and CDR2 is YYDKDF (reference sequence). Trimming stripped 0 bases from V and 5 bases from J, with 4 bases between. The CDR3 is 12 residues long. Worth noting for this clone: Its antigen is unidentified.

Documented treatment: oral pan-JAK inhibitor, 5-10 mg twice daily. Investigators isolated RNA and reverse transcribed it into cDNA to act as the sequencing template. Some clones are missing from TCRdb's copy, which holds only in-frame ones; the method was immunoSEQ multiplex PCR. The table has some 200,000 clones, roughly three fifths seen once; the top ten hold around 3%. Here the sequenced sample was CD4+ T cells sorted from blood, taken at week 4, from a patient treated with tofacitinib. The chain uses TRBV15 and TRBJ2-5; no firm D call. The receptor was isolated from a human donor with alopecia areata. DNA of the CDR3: TGTGCCACCAGCAGAGACGCGGAGACCCAGTACTTC. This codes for CATSRDAETQYF.